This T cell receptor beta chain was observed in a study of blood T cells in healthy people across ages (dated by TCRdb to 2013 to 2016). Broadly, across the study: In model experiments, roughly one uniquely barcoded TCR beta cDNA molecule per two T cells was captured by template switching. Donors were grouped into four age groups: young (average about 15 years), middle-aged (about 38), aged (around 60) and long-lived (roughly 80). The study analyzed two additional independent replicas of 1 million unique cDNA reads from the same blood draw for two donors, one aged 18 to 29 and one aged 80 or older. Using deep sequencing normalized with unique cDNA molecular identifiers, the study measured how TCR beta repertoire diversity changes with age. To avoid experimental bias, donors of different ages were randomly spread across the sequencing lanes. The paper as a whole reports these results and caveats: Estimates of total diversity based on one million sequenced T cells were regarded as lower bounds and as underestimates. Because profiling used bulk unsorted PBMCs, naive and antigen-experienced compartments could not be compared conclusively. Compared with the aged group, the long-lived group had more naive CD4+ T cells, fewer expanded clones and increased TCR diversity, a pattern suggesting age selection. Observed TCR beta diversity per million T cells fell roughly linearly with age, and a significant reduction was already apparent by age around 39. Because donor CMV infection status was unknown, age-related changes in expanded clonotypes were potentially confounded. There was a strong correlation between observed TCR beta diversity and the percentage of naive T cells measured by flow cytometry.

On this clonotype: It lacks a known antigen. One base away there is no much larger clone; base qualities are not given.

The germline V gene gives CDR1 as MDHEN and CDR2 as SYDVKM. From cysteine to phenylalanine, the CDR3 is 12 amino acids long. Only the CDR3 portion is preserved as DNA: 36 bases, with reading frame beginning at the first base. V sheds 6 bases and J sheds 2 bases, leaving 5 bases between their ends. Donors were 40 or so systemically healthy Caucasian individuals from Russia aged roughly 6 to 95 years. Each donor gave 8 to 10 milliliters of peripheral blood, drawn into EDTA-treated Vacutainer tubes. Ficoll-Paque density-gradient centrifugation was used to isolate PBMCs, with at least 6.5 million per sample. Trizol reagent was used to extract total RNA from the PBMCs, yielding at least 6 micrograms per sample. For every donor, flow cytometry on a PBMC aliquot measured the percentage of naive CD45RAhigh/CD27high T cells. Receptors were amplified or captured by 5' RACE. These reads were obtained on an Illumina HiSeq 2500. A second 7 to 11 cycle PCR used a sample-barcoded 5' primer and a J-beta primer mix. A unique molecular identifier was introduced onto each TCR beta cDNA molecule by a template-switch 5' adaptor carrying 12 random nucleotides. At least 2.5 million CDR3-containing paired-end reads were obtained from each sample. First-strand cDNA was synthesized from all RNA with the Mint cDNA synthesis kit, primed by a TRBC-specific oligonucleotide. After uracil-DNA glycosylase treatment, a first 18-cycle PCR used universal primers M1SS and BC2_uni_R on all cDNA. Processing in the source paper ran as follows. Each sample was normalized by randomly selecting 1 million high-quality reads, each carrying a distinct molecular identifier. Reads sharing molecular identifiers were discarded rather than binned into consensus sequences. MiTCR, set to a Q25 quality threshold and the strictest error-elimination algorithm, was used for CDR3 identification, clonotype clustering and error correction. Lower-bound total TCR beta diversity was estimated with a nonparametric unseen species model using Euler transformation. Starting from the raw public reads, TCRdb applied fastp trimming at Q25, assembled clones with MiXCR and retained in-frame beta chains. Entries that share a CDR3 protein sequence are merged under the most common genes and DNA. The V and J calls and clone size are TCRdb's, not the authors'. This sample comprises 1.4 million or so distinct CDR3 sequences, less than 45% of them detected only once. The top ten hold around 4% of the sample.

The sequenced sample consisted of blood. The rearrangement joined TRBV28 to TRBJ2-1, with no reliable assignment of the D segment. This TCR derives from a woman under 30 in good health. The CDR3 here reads CASSATYNEQFF. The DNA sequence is TGTGCCAGCAGCGCCACCTACAATGAGCAGTTCTTC.